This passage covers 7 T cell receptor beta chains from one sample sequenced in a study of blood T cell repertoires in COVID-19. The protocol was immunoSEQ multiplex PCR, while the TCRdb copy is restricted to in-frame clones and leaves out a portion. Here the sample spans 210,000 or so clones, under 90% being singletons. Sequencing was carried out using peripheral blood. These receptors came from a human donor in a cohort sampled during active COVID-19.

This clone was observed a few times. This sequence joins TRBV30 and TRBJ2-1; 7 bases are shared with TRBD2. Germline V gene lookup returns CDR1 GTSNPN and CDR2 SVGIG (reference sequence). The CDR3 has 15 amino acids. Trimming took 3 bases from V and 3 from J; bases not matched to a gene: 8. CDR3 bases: TGTGCCTGGAGGGGAGGGCTAGCGGTCTACAATGAGCAGTTCTTC. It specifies CAWRGGLAVYNEQFF.

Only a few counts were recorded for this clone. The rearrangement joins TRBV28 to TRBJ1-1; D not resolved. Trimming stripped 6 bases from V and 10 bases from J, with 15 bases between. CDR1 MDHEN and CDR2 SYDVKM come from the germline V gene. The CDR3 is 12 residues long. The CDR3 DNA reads TGTGCCAGCAGCTCGTTGCCGCGGGTAGCTTTCTTT. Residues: CASSSLPRVAFF.

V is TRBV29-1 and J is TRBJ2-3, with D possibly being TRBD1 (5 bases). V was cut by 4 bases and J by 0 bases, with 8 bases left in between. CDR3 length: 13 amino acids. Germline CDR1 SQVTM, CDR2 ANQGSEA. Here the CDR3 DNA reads TGCAGCGTTGGTGCAGGGAGCACAGATACGCAGTATTTT. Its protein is CSVGAGSTDTQYF.

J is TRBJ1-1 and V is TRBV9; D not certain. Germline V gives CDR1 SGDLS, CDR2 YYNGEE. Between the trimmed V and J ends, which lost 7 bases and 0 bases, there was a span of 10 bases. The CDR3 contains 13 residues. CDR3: CASSRHLNTEAFF. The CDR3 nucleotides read TGTGCCAGCTCAAGACACTTGAACACTGAAGCTTTCTTT.

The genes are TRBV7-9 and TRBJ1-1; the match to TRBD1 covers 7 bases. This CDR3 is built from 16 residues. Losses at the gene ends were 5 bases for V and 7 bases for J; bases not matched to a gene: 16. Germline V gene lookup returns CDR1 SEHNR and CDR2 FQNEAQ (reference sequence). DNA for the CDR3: TGTGCCAGCAGCGAAGACCTTAACAGGGGCCGGATTGAAGCTTTCTTT. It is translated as CASSEDLNRGRIEAFF.

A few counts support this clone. CDR3 DNA: TGTGCCAGCAGCCCTCAGGGATTACTACACGAGCAGTACTTC. Protein: CASSPQGLLHEQYF. J is TRBJ2-7 and V is TRBV7-2, with D perhaps matching TRBD1 (5 bases). The CDR3 has 14 residues. The germline V gene encodes CDR1 SGHTA and CDR2 FQGNSA. V was pared by 5 bases and J by 5 bases, with 16 bases between.

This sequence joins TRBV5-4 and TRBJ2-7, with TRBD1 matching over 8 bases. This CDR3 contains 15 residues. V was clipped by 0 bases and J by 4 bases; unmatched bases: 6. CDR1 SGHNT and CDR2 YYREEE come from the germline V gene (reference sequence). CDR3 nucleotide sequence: TGTGCCAGCAGCTTGGAAGCTGGACAGGGTTACGAGCAGTACTTC. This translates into CASSLEAGQGYEQYF.